This T cell receptor (beta chain) originates from a study of control samples from healthy donors and cancer patients. Data came from immunoSEQ multiplex PCR; TCRdb stores just in-frame clones and leaves some out. This table has some 57,000 clones, almost 96% appearing once. The clonotype was recovered from a woman aged 25 to 45 in good health. The material sequenced was blood.

As DNA, the CDR3 is TGTGCCACCAGCAGAGATACCGGGATGAACACTGAAGCTTTCTTT. It translates to CATSRDTGMNTEAFF. The V gene is TRBV15, the J gene TRBJ1-1; D remains ambiguous. Germline V gives CDR1 LNHNV, CDR2 YYDKDF (reference sequence). This CDR3 has 15 residues. V shed 0 bases and J shed 0 bases, with 8 bases lying between them. The full variable domain, completed using reference TRBV15 and TRBJ1-1, is DAMVIQNPRYQVTQFGKPVTLSCSQTLNHNVMYWYQQKSSQAPKLLFHYYDKDFNNEADTPDNFQSRRPNTSFCFLDIRSPGLGDTAMYLCATSRDTGMNTEAFFGQGTRLTVV.